This T cell receptor (beta chain) came from a study of blood T cell repertoires in COVID-19. Study in general: Samples representing acute and convalescent COVID-19 were sourced from the United States, Italy and Spain. From T cells, B-cell-depleted T cells, or PBMCs came the material, which was cDNA or gDNA.

V lost 2 bases to trimming and J lost 7 bases, with 8 bases between them. Germline V CDR1 and CDR2: WSHSY, SAAADI. The CDR3 runs to 12 residues. In the authors' workflow: Reference gene primer amplification gave nucleated cell count estimates. Generated by immunoSEQ multiplex PCR, the TCRdb table keeps only in-frame clones and is missing some. V and J calls and clone size are as listed in that table; D and trimming were resolved from the DNA. The table shows fewer than 95,000 clones, with under 85% occurring only once. The chain has TRBV10-2 and TRBJ1-2; D remains ambiguous. The TCR originated in a human donor in a cohort sampled during active COVID-19. Sequencing used peripheral blood. The DNA for the CDR3 is TGCGCCAGCAGTGAGACTACGGCTGGCTACACCTTC. The encoded protein is CASSETTAGYTF.